This T cell receptor (beta chain) was observed in a study of early T cells in non-severe SARS-CoV-2 infection. Across the study: Sequenced material consisted of bulk RNA (from unsorted whole blood), and chains were unpaired. Findings and limits, study-wide: Clonotype matching in VDJdb favored anti-spike CD8 responses and did not capture private and CD4 specificities.

Between the trimmed V and J ends, which lost 6 bases and 9 bases, there was a span of 11 bases. Germline CDR1 MDHEN, CDR2 SYDVKM. The CDR3 has 11 amino acids. Attachment of unique molecular identifiers to individual cDNA molecules was performed. TCRdb fed the 5' RACE reads into MiXCR, producing one record per CDR3 protein. The sample holds 100,000 or so distinct CDR3 sequences; roughly 15% are singletons and the top ten take 5% to 5.5%. This clonotype has a count of ten or more. Its antigen is not known. The clonotype originates from an adult who was a healthcare worker with PCR-confirmed SARS-CoV-2 infection or an uninfected control (not recorded which). The chain uses TRBV28 and TRBJ2-5; D tentatively fits TRBD1 or TRBD2 (5 bases each). Specimen: whole blood, collected at baseline. The CDR3, as DNA: TGTGCCAGCAGCCCCCGAGGGGCCCAGTACTTC. It encodes CASSPRGAQYF.